This T cell receptor beta chain stems from a study of blood T cell repertoires in COVID-19. The wider study: The United States, Italy and Spain provided the acute and convalescent COVID-19 samples. Nucleic acid was either cDNA or gDNA, and it came from T cells, B-cell-depleted T cells, or PBMCs.

Per the authors' pipeline: Cell counts per sample came from amplifying reference gene primers. TCRdb keeps only in-frame clones here, not all; method: immunoSEQ multiplex PCR. That table is the source of V, J and clone size, and D and trimming were worked out from the DNA. This repertoire shows roughly 200,000 clones, around 85% found once; its top ten account for approximately 10%. Germline V lookup: CDR1 SGHRS, CDR2 YFSETQ. The CDR3 consists of 17 residues. Trimming took 3 bases from V and 3 from J, leaving 19 bases between them. V usage is TRBV5-1 and J usage is TRBJ1-5; D not certain. The sequencing input was peripheral blood. This TCR was sampled from a human donor with active or convalescent COVID-19. The donor label of this sample is uncertain. CDR3 residues: CASSWKTTTQDNQPQHF. The DNA for the CDR3 is TGCGCCAGCAGCTGGAAGACTACGACCCAGGACAATCAGCCCCAGCATTTT.